This record concerns one TCR beta chain sequence. The data were taken from a study of regulatory T cells in long-lasting Graves disease. The V gene's germline CDR1 is SGDLS and CDR2 YYNGEE. The ends were cut back, 5 bases at V and 8 bases at J, with 14 bases in the middle. The CDR3 contains 13 residues. Investigators prepared the TCR beta libraries by applying iRepertoire HTBI primers and Arm-PCR of CDR3 regions. TCRdb called the multiplex PCR reads again in MiXCR, with one record for every CDR3 protein. Among around 500,000 distinct CDR3 sequences listed, 12% were seen once. Time point here: newly diagnosed GD, antithyroid drugs for less than 3 months. Extracted PBMC RNA gave rise to the TCR library. All patients originated from an endocrinology department located in Xi'an, China. The EDTA tubes were filled with 7.5 to 9 milliliters of drawn peripheral blood. The data also belong to a second study, concerning T cells in Graves' hyperthyroidism and ophthalmopathy. That report notes: Among thyroid clonotypes expanded above 0.001, most also appeared in blood. Onset of ophthalmopathy came a median around 6.5 months after the model predicted it.

The source of this sequence is a woman aged 25 to 45 with Graves disease. The chain recombines TRBV9 with TRBJ2-1; D is undetermined. Sequenced material: peripheral blood mononuclear cells (PBMCs), taken at new diagnosis, from a patient treated with antithyroid drugs. The CDR3 DNA sequence: TGTGCCAGCAGAGCTATGGGGTACGATGAGCAGTTCTTC. Protein sequence: CASRAMGYDEQFF.